This T cell receptor (beta chain) comes out of a study of beta chain features in type 1 diabetes. Study summary: The samples had roughly 110 million sorted cells examined in all.

In the case of this clone: The antigen remains unidentified.

Isolated RNA was reverse transcribed in full, so expressed TCRB transcripts were sequenced. The study sequenced naive, central memory and regulatory T cell samples to an average of approximately 4 million reads. The assay was immunoSEQ multiplex PCR, and TCRdb's table has in-frame clones only and misses some. The sample has around 44,000 clones, roughly 56% seen once. Findings and caveats of the study: Type 1 diabetes patients had fewer VDJ junction insertions and more deletions. Patients' naive, central memory and regulatory TCRB repertoires appeared more alike than those of healthy donors.

This TCR was recovered from a woman aged 18 to 35 in good health. Sequencing used Tregs from blood.

The CDR3 coding sequence is TGCGCCAGCAGCCAGGGACAGGACTCCTACGAGCAGTACTTC. It specifies CASSQGQDSYEQYF. The genes are TRBV5-1 and TRBJ2-7; TRBD1 matches 8 bases. CDR1 and CDR2 from the germline V gene are SGHRS and YFSETQ. Trimming took 4 bases from V and 0 from J; bases not matched to a gene: 3. CDR3 length equals 14 residues.